The rows below give T cell receptor beta chains drawn from one sample of a study of Ad26.COV2.S vaccination and SARS-CoV-2 variants. The repertoire was sequenced with immunoSEQ multiplex PCR; TCRdb's copy has only in-frame clones and lacks some. The sample yields about 460,000 clones, roughly 87% seen once. Specimen: peripheral blood, collected in a trial of Ad26.COV2.S vaccine versus placebo. These receptors were obtained from a person between 18 and 60 years old who received the Ad26.COV2.S COVID-19 vaccine or a placebo. Both conserved end residues are part of each CDR3. D genes are given only for firm matches. Size is stated for part of the rows, as once, few or many counts, or as a class when the clone is expanded.

>TRBJ1-5|TRBV28|.|.
TGTGCCAGCAGTTTATCGGGGGGTAGCAATCAGCCCCAGCATTTT
CASSLSGGSNQPQHF
>TRBJ1-1|TRBV4-1|.|.
TGCGCCAGCAGCCAAGGACAGATGAACACTGAAGCTTTCTTT
CASSQGQMNTEAFF
>TRBJ1-5|TRBV6-4|.|.
TGTGCCAGCAAAGGAACATTTGCTAGCAATCAGCCCCAGCATTTT
CASKGTFASNQPQHF
>TRBJ2-7|TRBV6-6|.|few
TGTGCCAGCAGTTATCCTGAAGGGACGCAATACGAGCAGTACTTC
CASSYPEGTQYEQYF
>TRBJ2-3|TRBV13|TRBD2|once
TGTGCCAGCAGCTTAGGCAAGTTGACTAGCGGGGCCACAGATACGCAGTATTTT
CASSLGKLTSGATDTQYF
>TRBJ2-4|TRBV6-5|.|.
TGTGCCAGCAGTTTGGGAGTAAGGGGCATTCAGTACTTC
CASSLGVRGIQYF
>TRBJ1-5|TRBV12-2|.|.
TGTGCAAGTCGCTTACCAAGGACAGGGATCCAGCCCCAGCATTTT
CASRLPRTGIQPQHF
>TRBJ1-1|TRBV10-3|.|.
TGTGCCATCAGTGAGAGACCGCAAGGGATGGACACTGAAGCTTTCTTT
CAISERPQGMDTEAFF
>TRBJ2-1|TRBV7-9|TRBD2|.
TGTGCCAGCAGCTTAGGTAGTCGTCTAGCGGGGAATGAGCAGTTCTTC
CASSLGSRLAGNEQFF
>TRBJ2-3|TRBV24-1|TRBD1|.
TGTGCCACGGGACAGGGGGCGGGAGTTAGCACAGATACGCAGTATTTT
CATGQGAGVSTDTQYF
>TRBJ1-1|TRBV18|TRBD1|.
TGTGCCAGCTCTCTACTCCAGGACAGGGTACGGATGAACACTGAAGCTTTCTTT
CASSLLQDRVRMNTEAFF
>TRBJ2-5|TRBV4-1|TRBD2|.
TGCGCCAGCAGCCAAATAGGACTAGCGGCCCAAGAGACCCAGTACTTC
CASSQIGLAAQETQYF
>TRBJ1-1|TRBV18|.|.
TGTGCCAGCTCACCGTCTTGGGCGGACACTGAAGCTTTCTTT
CASSPSWADTEAFF
>TRBJ2-7|TRBV5-1|.|.
TGCGCCAGCAGCCCTCGCCAGGCGGGCGGGACAGCTTACTACGAGCAGTACTTC
CASSPRQAGGTAYYEQYF
>TRBJ2-2|TRBV18|TRBD2|.
TGTGCCAGTCAACTAGCGGGAGCGGGATTCACCGGGGAGCTGTTTTTT
CASQLAGAGFTGELFF
>TRBJ2-3|TRBV5-1|TRBD2|.
TGCGCCAGCAGCCCCGGGACTAGCGGGAGCACAGATACGCAGTATTTT
CASSPGTSGSTDTQYF
>TRBJ1-1|TRBV5-1|.|once
TGCGCCAGCCATGGACAGACGAACACTGAAGCTTTCTTT
CASHGQTNTEAFF
>TRBJ2-3|TRBV28|.|.
TGTGCCAGCAGACCTTTTGAGCCCAGCACAGATACGCAGTATTTT
CASRPFEPSTDTQYF
>TRBJ1-1|TRBV6-5|.|.
TGTGCCAGCAGTCCAAACCGGGCAACTGAAGCTTTCTTT
CASSPNRATEAFF
>TRBJ1-1|TRBV7-9|TRBD1|few
TGTGCCACGACAGGGGGGTACACTGAAGCTTTCTTT
CATTGGYTEAFF
>TRBJ2-1|TRBV12-3/TRBV12-4|.|.
TGTGCCAGCCGTACCCAGGGACGCAATGAGCAGTTCTTC
CASRTQGRNEQFF
>TRBJ1-5|TRBV10-3|.|.
TGTGCCATCAGTGAGTCGGCCCAGCCCCAGCATTTT
CAISESAQPQHF
>TRBJ1-5|TRBV28|TRBD1|.
TGTGCCAGCATCGACAGGGGGCGCGGCAATCAGCCCCAGCATTTT
CASIDRGRGNQPQHF
>TRBJ2-1|TRBV25-1|.|few
TGTGCCAGCAGCGAACCAACCGCCCCAGGCCGGTCCTACAATGAGCAGTTCTTC
CASSEPTAPGRSYNEQFF
>TRBJ2-5|TRBV12-3/TRBV12-4|.|.
TGTGCCAGCAGTCCGACGACCCAAGAGACCCAGTACTTC
CASSPTTQETQYF
>TRBJ2-5|TRBV2|.|.
TGTGCCAGCAGGCACAGGCTCCAAGAGACCCAGTACTTC
CASRHRLQETQYF
>TRBJ2-1|TRBV5-1|.|.
TGCGCCAGCAGCTTGGCGCCTCTAGGGGGTGACAATGAGCAGTTCTTC
CASSLAPLGGDNEQFF
>TRBJ2-7|TRBV18|TRBD2|few
TGTGCCAGCTCACCATGGTCTGCTAGCGGAAACTCCTACGAGCAGTACTTC
CASSPWSASGNSYEQYF
>TRBJ2-3|TRBV25-1|TRBD2|.
TGTGCCAGCAGTGACTTCGGACTAGCGGGAGGGGACGCAGATACGCAGTATTTT
CASSDFGLAGGDADTQYF
>TRBJ2-3|TRBV7-6|.|.
TGTGCCAGCAGCTCTTATAAAGATACGCAGTATTTT
CASSSYKDTQYF
>TRBJ2-3|TRBV6-5|.|.
TGTGCCAGCACTCCCCCGGGGGCAGCCACAGATACGCAGTATTTT
CASTPPGAATDTQYF
>TRBJ2-7|TRBV14|TRBD1|.
TGTGCCAGCAGCCCGTTCCGGGACAGGGCCACCCCGCAGTACTTC
CASSPFRDRATPQYF
>TRBJ2-7|TRBV18|TRBD1|.
TGTGCCAGCTCACCAGGACAGGGGGCCGCCTACGAGCAGTACTTC
CASSPGQGAAYEQYF
>TRBJ1-2|TRBV2|.|few
TGTGCCAGCAGCCGGACAGCCTATGGCTACACCTTC
CASSRTAYGYTF
>TRBJ1-2|TRBV14|.|.
TGTGCCAGCAGCCAAGAGAATCGGCTCGTGGGCTACACCTTC
CASSQENRLVGYTF
>TRBJ1-1|TRBV19|.|.
TGTGCCAGTAGTATACTGGGCGGGCACACTGAAGCTTTCTTT
CASSILGGHTEAFF
>TRBJ2-1|TRBV9|.|.
TGTGCCAGCAGCGTAGCTACAGGGCCCTACAATGAGCAGTTCTTC
CASSVATGPYNEQFF
>TRBJ2-4|TRBV2|.|.
TGTGCCAGCACAACTCCCGGGGCCGGTTGGGAAAACATTCAGTACTTC
CASTTPGAGWENIQYF
>TRBJ2-1|TRBV28|.|.
TGTGCCAGCGGAAAATCAGGATTCAATGAGCAGTTCTTC
CASGKSGFNEQFF
>TRBJ1-2|TRBV28|TRBD1|.
TGTGCCAGCCTCGGGACAGGCCCAGCTAACTATGGCTACACCTTC
CASLGTGPANYGYTF
>TRBJ1-1|TRBV5-6|.|.
TGTGCCAGCAGCTTGGTGAGCAGGGAATCGTCGGCTTTCTTT
CASSLVSRESSAFF
>TRBJ1-5|TRBV12-3/TRBV12-4|.|.
TGTGCCAGCAGAAAGGGTGGGGATCAGCCCCAGCATTTT
CASRKGGDQPQHF
>TRBJ2-7|TRBV2|.|.
TGTGCCAGCAGACTCACCTGGAACTCCGAGCAGTACTTC
CASRLTWNSEQYF
>TRBJ1-5|TRBV6-1|TRBD1|.
TGTGCCAGCAGTGAATCGGGACAGGGCAATCAGCCCCAGCATTTT
CASSESGQGNQPQHF
>TRBJ1-6|TRBV27|.|.
TGTGCCAGCAGTCCTTATGGACGGACTGCCTCACCCCTCCACTTT
CASSPYGRTASPLHF
>TRBJ2-6|TRBV9|.|.
TGTGCCAGCAGCTTGAGATCGGCCGGGGCCAACGTCCTGACTTTC
CASSLRSAGANVLTF
>TRBJ2-6|TRBV30|TRBD2|once
TGTGCCTGGCAGTTATCGAGGGGGGCGGGAGGGCCCAACGTCCTGACTTTC
CAWQLSRGAGGPNVLTF
>TRBJ1-6|TRBV7-8|TRBD1|.
TGTGCCAGCAGCATGAGGACAGGTGATAATTCACCCCTCCACTTT
CASSMRTGDNSPLHF
>TRBJ2-7|TRBV6-2/TRBV6-3|TRBD2|.
TGTGCCAGCAGCTATCTAGCGGGGGAGACCTACGAGCAGTACTTC
CASSYLAGETYEQYF
>TRBJ1-2|TRBV29-1|TRBD1|.
TGCAGCGTTGAGACAGGGGCGTCTGTCTATGGCTACACCTTC
CSVETGASVYGYTF
>TRBJ1-4|TRBV6-5|.|.
TGTGCCAGCAGTTACTCCGGGGCAACTAATGAAAAACTGTTTTTT
CASSYSGATNEKLFF
>TRBJ2-1|TRBV9|TRBD1|.
TGTGCCAGCAGCGTAGGTGGCAGGGGGCGGCATGAGCAGTTCTTC
CASSVGGRGRHEQFF
>TRBJ2-7|TRBV14|.|.
TGTGCCAGCAGCCAAGATAGGACGGGGCAGTGGTACGAGCAGTACTTC
CASSQDRTGQWYEQYF
>TRBJ1-2|TRBV7-2|.|.
TGTGCCAGCAGCTTAGTCGGGCACTCCAATGGCTACACCTTC
CASSLVGHSNGYTF